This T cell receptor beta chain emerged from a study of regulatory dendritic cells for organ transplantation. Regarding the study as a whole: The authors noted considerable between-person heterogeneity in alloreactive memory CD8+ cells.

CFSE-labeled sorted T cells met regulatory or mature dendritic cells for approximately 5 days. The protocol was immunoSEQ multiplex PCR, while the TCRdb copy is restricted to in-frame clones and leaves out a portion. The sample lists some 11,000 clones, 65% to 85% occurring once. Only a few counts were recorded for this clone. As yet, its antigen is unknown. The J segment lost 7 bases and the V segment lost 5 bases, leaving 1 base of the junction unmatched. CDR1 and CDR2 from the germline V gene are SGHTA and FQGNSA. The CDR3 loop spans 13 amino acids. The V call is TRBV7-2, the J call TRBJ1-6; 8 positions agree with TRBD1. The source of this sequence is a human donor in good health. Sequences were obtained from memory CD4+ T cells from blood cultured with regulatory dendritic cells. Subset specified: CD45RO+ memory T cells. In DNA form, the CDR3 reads TGTGCCAGCAGCACAGGGGGGAATTCACCCCTCCACTTT. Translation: CASSTGGNSPLHF.